These 3 T cell receptor beta chains were sequenced from one sample in a study of T cells in Graves' hyperthyroidism and ophthalmopathy. RNA transcripts served as the template for amplifying TCR beta CDR3 regions. HTBI primers were the set used in a first-round RT-PCR of the TCR CDR3. TCRdb reprocessed the multiplex PCR reads with MiXCR, giving one entry per CDR3 protein. Of 490,000 or so distinct CDR3 sequences listed, roughly 15% were seen once; the top ten hold 25% to 30%. The sample was blood. Every receptor here comes from a woman between 25 and 40 years old with Graves' ophthalmopathy.

This clonotype was found many times. The V gene is TRBV7-2, the J gene TRBJ2-7; a possible D gene is TRBD2 (6 bases). CDR1 and CDR2 (germline): SGHTA, FQGNSA. This CDR3 is 16 amino acids long. V was pared by 4 bases and J by 4 bases, with 20 bases between. CDR3 bases: TGTGCCAGCAGCTCCCCAACTAGCCCCATTGTTTACGAGCAGTACTTC. Translating it yields CASSSPTSPIVYEQYF.

This clonotype appeared a few times. The rearrangement joins TRBV9 to TRBJ2-3; TRBD2 matches at 8 bases. From germline, CDR1 is SGDLS and CDR2 YYNGEE. The CDR3 is made up of 19 amino acids. V gave up 3 bases and J gave up 0 bases; unmatched junction bases: 15. The CDR3 coding sequence is TGTGCCAGCAGCGCGAGTGTTACCGGGACTAGACTTAGCACAGATACGCAGTATTTT. Translating gives CASSASVTGTRLSTDTQYF.

This clonotype was counted at least ten times. Germline is not matched at one junction end, which may reflect a read error. The CDR3 DNA follows: TGTGCCAGCAGCTTATTAGCGGGAGGGCAAGAGACCCAGTACTTC. It translates to CASSLLAGGQETQYF. The rearrangement uses TRBV28 and TRBJ2-5, with TRBD2 matching 11 bases. Germline assignment: CDR1 MDHEN and CDR2 SYDVKM. This CDR3 has 15 residues.